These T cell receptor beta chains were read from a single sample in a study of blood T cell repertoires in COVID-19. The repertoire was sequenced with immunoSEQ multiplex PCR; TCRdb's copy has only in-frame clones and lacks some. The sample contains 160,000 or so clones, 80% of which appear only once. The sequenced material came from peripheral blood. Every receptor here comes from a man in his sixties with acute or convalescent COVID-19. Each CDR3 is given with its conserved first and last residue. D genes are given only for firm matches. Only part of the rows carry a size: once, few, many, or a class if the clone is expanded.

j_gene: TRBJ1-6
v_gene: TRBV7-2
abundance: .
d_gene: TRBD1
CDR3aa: CASSSGTGAAGNSPLHF
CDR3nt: TGTGCCAGCAGTTCAGGAACAGGGGCGGCCGGCAATTCACCCCTCCACTTT

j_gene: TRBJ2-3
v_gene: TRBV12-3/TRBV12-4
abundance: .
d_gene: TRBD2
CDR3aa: CASSLSSGLPNF
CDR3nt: TGTGCCAGCAGTTTGTCTAGCGGGCTCCCAAATTTT

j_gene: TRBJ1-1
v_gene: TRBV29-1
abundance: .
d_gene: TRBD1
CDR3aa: CSVAGGAEAFF
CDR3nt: TGCAGCGTTGCAGGGGGCGCTGAAGCTTTCTTT

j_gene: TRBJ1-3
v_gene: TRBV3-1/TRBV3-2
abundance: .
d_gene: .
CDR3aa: CASSGPGSSGNTIYF
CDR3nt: TGTGCCAGCAGCGGCCCGGGGAGTTCTGGAAACACCATATATTTT

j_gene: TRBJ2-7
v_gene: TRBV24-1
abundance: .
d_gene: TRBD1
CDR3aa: CATTLGQGSSYEQYF
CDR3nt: TGTGCCACGACCTTAGGACAGGGGAGCTCCTACGAGCAGTACTTC

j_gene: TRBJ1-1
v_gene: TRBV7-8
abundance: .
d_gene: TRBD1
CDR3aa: CASRQQGMNTEAFF
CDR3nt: TGTGCCAGCAGGCAACAGGGGATGAACACTGAAGCTTTCTTT

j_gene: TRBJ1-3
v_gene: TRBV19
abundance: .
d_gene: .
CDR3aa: CASSIVGNTIYF
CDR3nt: TGTGCCAGTAGTATCGTCGGAAACACCATATATTTT

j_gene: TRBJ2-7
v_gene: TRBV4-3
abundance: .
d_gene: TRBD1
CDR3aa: CASSQDRTGSSYEQYF
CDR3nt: TGCGCCAGCAGCCAAGATAGGACAGGGAGCTCCTACGAGCAGTACTTC

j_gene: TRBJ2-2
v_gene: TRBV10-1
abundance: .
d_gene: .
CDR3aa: CASNRYRVGPGELFF
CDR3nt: TGCGCCAGCAATAGGTACAGGGTGGGACCCGGGGAGCTGTTTTTT

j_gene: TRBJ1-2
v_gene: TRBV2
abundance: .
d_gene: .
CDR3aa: CASKIQGQMNYGYTF
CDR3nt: TGTGCCAGCAAGATACAGGGTCAAATGAACTATGGCTACACCTTC

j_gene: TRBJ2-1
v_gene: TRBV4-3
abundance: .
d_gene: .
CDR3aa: CASSLREHNEQFF
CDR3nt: TGCGCCAGCAGCCTTCGGGAGCACAATGAGCAGTTCTTC

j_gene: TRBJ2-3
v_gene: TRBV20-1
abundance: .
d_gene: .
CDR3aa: CSPRADTQYF
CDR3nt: TGCAGTCCGAGGGCGGATACGCAGTATTTT

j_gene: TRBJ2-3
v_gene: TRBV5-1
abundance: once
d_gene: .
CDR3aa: CASSLAAASDTQYF
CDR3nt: TGCGCCAGCAGCTTGGCGGCGGCCTCAGATACGCAGTATTTT

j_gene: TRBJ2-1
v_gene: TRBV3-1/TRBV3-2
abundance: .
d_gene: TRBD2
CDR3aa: CASSQAAGGVREQFF
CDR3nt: TGTGCCAGCAGCCAAGCGGCGGGGGGGGTTCGCGAGCAGTTCTTC

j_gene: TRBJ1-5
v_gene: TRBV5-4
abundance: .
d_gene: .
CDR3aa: CASSFGGDSNQPQHF
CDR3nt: TGTGCCAGCAGCTTTGGGGGGGATAGCAATCAGCCCCAGCATTTT

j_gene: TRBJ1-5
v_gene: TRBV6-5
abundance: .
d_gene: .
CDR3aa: CASTSGLNQPQHF
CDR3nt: TGTGCCAGCACCTCAGGCCTTAATCAGCCCCAGCATTTT

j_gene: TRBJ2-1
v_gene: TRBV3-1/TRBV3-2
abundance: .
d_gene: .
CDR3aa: CASSQALVKSNEQFF
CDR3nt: TGTGCCAGCAGCCAAGCGCTAGTAAAAAGTAATGAGCAGTTCTTC

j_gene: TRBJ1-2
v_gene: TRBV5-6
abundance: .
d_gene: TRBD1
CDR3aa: CASSLPFSWTGVNYGYTF
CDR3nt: TGTGCCAGCAGCTTGCCCTTTTCTTGGACAGGGGTAAACTATGGCTACACCTTC

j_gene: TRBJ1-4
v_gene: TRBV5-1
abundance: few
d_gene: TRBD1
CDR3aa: CASSERGQGGVVELFF
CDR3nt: TGCGCCAGCAGCGAGCGGGGACAGGGAGGGGTAGTGGAACTGTTTTTT

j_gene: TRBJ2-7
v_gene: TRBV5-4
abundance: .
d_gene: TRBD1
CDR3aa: CASSPGTGGSYEQYF
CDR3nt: TGTGCCAGCAGCCCGGGGACAGGGGGCTCCTACGAGCAGTACTTC

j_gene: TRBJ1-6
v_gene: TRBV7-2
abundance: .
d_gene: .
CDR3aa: CASSLARGAFSPLHF
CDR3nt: TGTGCCAGCAGCTTAGCGCGTGGGGCGTTCTCACCCCTCCACTTT

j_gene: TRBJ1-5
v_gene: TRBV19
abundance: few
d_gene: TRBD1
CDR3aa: CASSIMGQGLYNQPQHF
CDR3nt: TGTGCCAGTAGTATAATGGGACAGGGGTTATACAATCAGCCCCAGCATTTT

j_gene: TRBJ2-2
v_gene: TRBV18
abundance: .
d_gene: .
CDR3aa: CASSPLLANTGELFF
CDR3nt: TGTGCCAGCTCACCACTACTAGCGAACACCGGGGAGCTGTTTTTT

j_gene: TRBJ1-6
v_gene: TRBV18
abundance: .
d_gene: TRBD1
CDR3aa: CASSRGTGDNSPLHF
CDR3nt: TGTGCCAGCTCTCGGGGAACAGGGGATAATTCACCCCTCCACTTT

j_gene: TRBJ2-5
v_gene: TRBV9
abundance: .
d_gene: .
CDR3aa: CASSVGGYQETQYF
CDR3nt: TGTGCCAGCAGCGTAGGAGGGTACCAAGAGACCCAGTACTTC

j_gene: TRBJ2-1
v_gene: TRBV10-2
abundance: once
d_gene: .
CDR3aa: CASSRLRAGSYNEQFF
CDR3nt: TGCGCCAGCAGTAGGTTGCGGGCTGGCTCCTACAATGAGCAGTTCTTC

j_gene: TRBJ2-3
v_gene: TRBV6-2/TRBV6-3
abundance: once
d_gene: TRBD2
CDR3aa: CASSYTWVAGVGDTQYF
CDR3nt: TGTGCCAGCAGTTACACGTGGGTAGCGGGAGTGGGAGATACGCAGTATTTT

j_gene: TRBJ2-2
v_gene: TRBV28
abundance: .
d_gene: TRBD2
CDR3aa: CASRASGRSPTGELFF
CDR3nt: TGTGCCAGCAGGGCTAGCGGGAGGTCCCCCACCGGGGAGCTGTTTTTT

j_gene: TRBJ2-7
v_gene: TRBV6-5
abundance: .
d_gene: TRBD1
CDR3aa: CASSQDRGSHEQYF
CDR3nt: TGTGCCAGCAGCCAAGACAGGGGGTCGCACGAGCAGTACTTC

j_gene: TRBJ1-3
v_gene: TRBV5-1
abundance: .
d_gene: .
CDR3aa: CASSSGSGGTGNTIYF
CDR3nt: TGCGCCAGCAGCTCCGGCTCGGGGGGCACTGGAAACACCATATATTTT

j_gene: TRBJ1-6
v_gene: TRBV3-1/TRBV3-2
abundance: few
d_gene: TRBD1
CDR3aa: CASCRDRVSPLHF
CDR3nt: TGTGCCAGCTGCCGGGACAGGGTTTCACCCCTCCACTTT

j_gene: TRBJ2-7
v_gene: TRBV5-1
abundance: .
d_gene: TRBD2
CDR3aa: CASSLADTPGGEQYF
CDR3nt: TGCGCCAGCAGCTTGGCGGACACGCCGGGGGGCGAGCAGTACTTC

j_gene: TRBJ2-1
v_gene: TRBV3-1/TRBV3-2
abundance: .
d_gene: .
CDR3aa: CASSQRWGGAAYNEQFF
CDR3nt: TGTGCCAGCAGCCAAAGATGGGGCGGGGCCGCCTACAATGAGCAGTTCTTC

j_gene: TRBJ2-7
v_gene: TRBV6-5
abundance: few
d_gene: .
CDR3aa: CASSYLYEQYF
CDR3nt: TGTGCCAGCAGTTACCTCTACGAGCAGTACTTC

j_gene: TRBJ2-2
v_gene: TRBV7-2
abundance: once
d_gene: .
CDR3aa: CASSLAKPLGPGELFF
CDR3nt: TGTGCCAGCAGCTTAGCGAAGCCCCTTGGGCCCGGGGAGCTGTTTTTT

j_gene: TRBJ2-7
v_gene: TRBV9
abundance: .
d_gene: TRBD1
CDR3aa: CASSHTGGAALYEQYF
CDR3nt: TGTGCCAGCAGCCACACAGGGGGCGCTGCTCTTTACGAGCAGTACTTC

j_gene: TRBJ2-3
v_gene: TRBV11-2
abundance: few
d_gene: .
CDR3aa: CASSWAGSPTDTQYF
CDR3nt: TGTGCCAGCAGCTGGGCGGGGAGCCCCACAGATACGCAGTATTTT

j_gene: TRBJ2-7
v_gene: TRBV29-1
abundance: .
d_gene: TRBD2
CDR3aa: CSAGGRGEQYF
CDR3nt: TGCAGCGCCGGGGGGAGAGGCGAGCAGTACTTC

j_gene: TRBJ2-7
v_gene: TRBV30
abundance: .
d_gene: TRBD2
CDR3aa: CAWSVRVSGLASYEQYF
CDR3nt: TGTGCCTGGAGTGTACGAGTGTCTGGACTAGCCTCCTACGAGCAGTACTTC

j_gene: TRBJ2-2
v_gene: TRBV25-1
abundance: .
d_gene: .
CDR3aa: CASSARGRDTGELFF
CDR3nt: TGTGCCAGCAGTGCCAGGGGACGGGACACCGGGGAGCTGTTTTTT

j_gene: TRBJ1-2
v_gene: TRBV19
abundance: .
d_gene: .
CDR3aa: CASSIGGIGYGYTF
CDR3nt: TGTGCCAGTAGTATAGGAGGGATCGGATATGGCTACACCTTC

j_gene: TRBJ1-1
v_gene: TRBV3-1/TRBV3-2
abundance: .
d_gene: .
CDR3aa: CASSRALSRNTEAFF
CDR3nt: TGTGCCAGCAGCCGGGCCCTATCGAGGAACACTGAAGCTTTCTTT

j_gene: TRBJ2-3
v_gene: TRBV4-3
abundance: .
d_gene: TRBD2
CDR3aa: CASSQDLSASGRRGADTQYF
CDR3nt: TGCGCCAGCAGCCAAGATCTGTCGGCTAGCGGGCGAAGGGGCGCAGATACGCAGTATTTT

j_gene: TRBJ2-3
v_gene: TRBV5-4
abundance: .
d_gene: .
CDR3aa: CASSLWQADTQYF
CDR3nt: TGTGCCAGCAGCCTCTGGCAAGCAGATACGCAGTATTTT

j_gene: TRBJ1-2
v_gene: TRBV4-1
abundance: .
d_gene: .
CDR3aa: CASSQGGVEYGYTF
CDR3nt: TGCGCCAGCAGCCAAGGGGGGGTAGAGTATGGCTACACCTTC

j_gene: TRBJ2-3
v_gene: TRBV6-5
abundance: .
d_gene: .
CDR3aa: CASTIHREGTQYF
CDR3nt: TGTGCCAGCACAATACACCGGGAAGGGACGCAGTATTTT

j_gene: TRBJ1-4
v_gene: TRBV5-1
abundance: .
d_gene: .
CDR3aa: CASSLDGRTNEKLFF
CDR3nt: TGCGCCAGCAGCTTGGATGGGCGAACTAATGAAAAACTGTTTTTT

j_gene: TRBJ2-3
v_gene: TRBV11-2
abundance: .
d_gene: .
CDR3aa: CASSLRVETDTQYF
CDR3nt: TGTGCCAGCAGCTTGAGGGTAGAGACAGATACGCAGTATTTT

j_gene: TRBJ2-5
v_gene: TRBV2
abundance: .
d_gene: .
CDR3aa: CASRYRDTKETQYF
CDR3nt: TGTGCCAGCAGATACCGGGACACCAAAGAGACCCAGTACTTC

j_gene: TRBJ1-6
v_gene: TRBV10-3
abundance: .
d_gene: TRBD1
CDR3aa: CAIRETGSDSPLHF
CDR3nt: TGTGCCATCAGGGAGACAGGGTCGGATTCACCCCTCCACTTT

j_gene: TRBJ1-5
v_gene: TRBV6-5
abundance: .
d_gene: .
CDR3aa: CASRGAGMKPQHF
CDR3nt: TGTGCCAGCAGGGGAGCGGGAATGAAGCCCCAGCATTTT

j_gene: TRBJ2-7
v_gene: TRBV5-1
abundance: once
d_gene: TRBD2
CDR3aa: CASTPAGGSYEQYF
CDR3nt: TGCGCCAGCACCCCGGCGGGGGGCTCCTACGAGCAGTACTTC

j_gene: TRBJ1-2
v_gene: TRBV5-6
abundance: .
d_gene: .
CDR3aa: CASSPANYGYTF
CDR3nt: TGTGCCAGCAGCCCCGCGAACTATGGCTACACCTTC

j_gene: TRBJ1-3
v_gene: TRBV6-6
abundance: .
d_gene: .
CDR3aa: CASSPGDTLLSDGNTIYF
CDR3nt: TGTGCCAGCAGTCCCGGGGACACGCTGCTTTCTGATGGAAACACCATATATTTT

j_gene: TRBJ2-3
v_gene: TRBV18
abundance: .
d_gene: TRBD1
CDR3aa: CASSSQGAGTDTQYF
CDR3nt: TGTGCCAGCTCATCACAGGGGGCTGGCACAGATACGCAGTATTTT

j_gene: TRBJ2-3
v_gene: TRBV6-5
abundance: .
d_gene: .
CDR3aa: CASRRQSTDTQYF
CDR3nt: TGTGCCAGCAGACGACAGTCCACAGATACGCAGTATTTT

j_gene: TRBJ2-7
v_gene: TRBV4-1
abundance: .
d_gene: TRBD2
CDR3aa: CASSQDLGRGIHYEQYF
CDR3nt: TGCGCCAGCAGCCAAGATCTGGGGCGGGGGATACACTACGAGCAGTACTTC

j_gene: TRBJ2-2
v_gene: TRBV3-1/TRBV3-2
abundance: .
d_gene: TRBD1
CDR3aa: CASSPGQGAQRARRYTGELFF
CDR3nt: TGTGCCAGCAGCCCGGGACAGGGGGCACAAAGGGCACGTCGGTACACCGGGGAGCTGTTTTTT

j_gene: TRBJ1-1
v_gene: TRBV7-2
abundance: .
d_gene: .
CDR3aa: CASRPTGNTEAFF
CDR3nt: TGTGCCAGCAGACCTACAGGGAACACTGAAGCTTTCTTT

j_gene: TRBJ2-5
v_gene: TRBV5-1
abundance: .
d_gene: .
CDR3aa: CASSPLNADPKSPRTGYQETQYF
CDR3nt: TGCGCCAGCAGCCCTCTCAATGCCGACCCCAAGTCCCCAAGAACGGGTTACCAAGAGACCCAGTACTTC